The 15 T cell receptor beta chains below were found in one sample sequenced in a study of T cells after yellow fever vaccination. MiXCR was run by TCRdb on the 5' RACE reads, yielding one entry per CDR3 protein. The data hold some 300,000 distinct CDR3 sequences, with about 10% observed a single time. The sequenced sample was CD4+ T cells sorted from PBMCs, obtained 45 days after the yellow fever booster vaccination. These receptors were taken from a man between 18 and 29 years old who received the YFV17D yellow fever vaccine.

This chain links TRBV7-2 with TRBJ1-3; D remains unclear. Germline-derived CDR1 and CDR2 are SGHTA and FQGNSA. The V end lost 6 bases, the J end lost 0 bases, and 12 bases lay between the germline ends. CDR3 length: 15 amino acids. The CDR3: CASRADLLSGNTIYF. CDR3 DNA: TGTGCCAGCAGGGCCGACTTACTCTCTGGAAACACCATATATTTT.

This clonotype was counted only a few times. CDR3 nucleotides: TGCAGTGCCCTGGGTCCCAGCTCCTACGAGCAGTACTTC. Protein: CSALGPSSYEQYF. The rearrangement joins TRBV20-1 to TRBJ2-7; no clear D gene. Trimming cost V 6 bases and J 0 bases, with 12 bases left between them. The CDR3 has 13 residues. Germline assignment: CDR1 DFQATT and CDR2 SNEGSKA (reference sequence).

This clonotype turned up a few times. J is TRBJ2-3 and V is TRBV30; unclear D gene. Germline V gene sequence: CDR1 GTSNPN, CDR2 SVGIG (reference sequence). V lost 4 bases and J 2 bases, leaving 7 bases between the germline ends. This CDR3 is 12 amino acids long. CDR3 residues: CAWTRVTDTQYF. CDR3 coding DNA: TGTGCCTGGACCCGCGTCACAGATACGCAGTATTTT.

This chain connects TRBV4-1 to TRBJ2-7, with TRBD2 matching over 10 bases. The trim removed 0 bases at V and 6 bases at J, leaving 11 bases unmatched. CDR1 is MGHRA, CDR2 YSYEKL, per germline. CDR3 length: 17 residues. CDR3 DNA: TGCGCCAGCAGCCAAGAAGGGAAAACTAGCGGGAAAACCGAGCAGTACTTC. Translation gives CASSQEGKTSGKTEQYF.

The gene calls are TRBV10-2 and TRBJ1-1, with unresolved D. V dropped 10 bases and J dropped 0 bases, with 12 bases sitting between them. Germline loops: CDR1 WSHSY, CDR2 SAAADI. This CDR3 contains 13 residues. CDR3 nucleotides: TGCGCCACCCGCCCGCCAGTGAACACTGAAGCTTTCTTT. This sequence encodes CATRPPVNTEAFF.

This clonotype has only a few counts. The genes are TRBV7-9 and TRBJ2-2; the D is unclear. The CDR3 is 14 residues long. With 7 bases removed from V and 4 bases from J, the gap between germline ends came to 13 bases. The germline CDR1 and CDR2 sequences are SEHNR and FQNEAQ (reference sequence). In nucleotides, the CDR3 is TGTGCCAGCAAGGAAGGCTCCTTCACCGGGGAGCTGTTTTTT. It encodes CASKEGSFTGELFF.

V usage is TRBV5-6 and J usage is TRBJ2-1, with 9 nucleotides matching TRBD2. CDR1 SGHDT and CDR2 YYEEEE come from the germline V gene. V was pared by 1 base and J by 4 bases, with 15 bases of the junction left unmatched. CDR3 length: 19 residues. The CDR3 sequence: CASSLIWGSSGGTYNEQFF. CDR3 sequence (DNA): TGTGCCAGCAGCTTGATTTGGGGTAGTAGCGGGGGCACATACAATGAGCAGTTCTTC.

This clonotype was seen a handful of times. The chain recombines TRBV30 with TRBJ2-3; D possibly corresponds to TRBD2 (6 bases). Germline-derived CDR1 and CDR2 are GTSNPN and SVGIG (reference sequence). V gave up 5 bases and J gave up 1 base, with 13 bases separating them. The CDR3 is 14 amino acids. The CDR3, as DNA: TGTGCCTGGGGAACCTGGGGGGGCACAGATACGCAGTATTTT. Residues: CAWGTWGGTDTQYF.

The V and J genes are TRBV7-9 and TRBJ2-3, with D possibly TRBD2 on 6 matching bases. V was shortened by 6 bases and J by 5 bases, with 15 bases between the two germline ends. Germline V gene sequence: CDR1 SEHNR, CDR2 FQNEAQ (reference sequence). The CDR3 loop spans 14 amino acids. The CDR3: CASRPYPGVDTQYF. Here the CDR3 DNA reads TGTGCCAGCAGGCCTTACCCGGGAGTAGATACGCAGTATTTT. The whole variable domain, remainder taken from reference TRBV7-9 and TRBJ2-3, is DTGVSQNPRHKITKRGQNVTFRCDPISEHNRLYWYRQTLGQGPEFLTYFQNEAQLEKSRLLSDRFSAERPKGSFSTLEIQRTEQGDSAMYLCASRPYPGVDTQYFGPGTRLTVL.

In its sample, this clonotype was seen a few times. V is TRBV5-1 and J is TRBJ2-7; 11 nucleotides align to TRBD1. The CDR3 extends over 14 amino acids. The V gene end was trimmed by 4 bases and the J gene end by 5 bases; junction bases not matched to a gene: 5. Germline CDR1 SGHRS, CDR2 YFSETQ. The CDR3, as DNA: TGCGCCAGCAGCAAAGGACAGGGGGCGGACGAGCAGTACGTC. Its translation: CASSKGQGADEQYV.

This clonotype showed up just once. The J gene is TRBJ1-2, the V gene TRBV5-4, with D possibly being TRBD1 (6 bases). Germline CDR1 and CDR2: SGHNT and YYREEE (reference sequence). The CDR3 has 15 residues. V gave up 2 bases and J gave up 4 bases, with 15 bases separating them. The CDR3 is CASSLRGADLYGYTF. The CDR3 coding sequence is TGTGCCAGCAGCTTACGGGGGGCCGACCTCTATGGCTACACCTTC.

The rearrangement links TRBV5-4 to TRBJ2-5, with D possibly matching TRBD2 (5 bases). This CDR3 has 13 residues. V was trimmed by 6 bases and J by 4 bases, leaving 13 bases between them. Per germline, CDR1 SGHNT and CDR2 YYREEE (reference sequence). The CDR3 DNA sequence: TGTGCCAGCACCCCCGGCGGGTCAGAGACCCAGTACTTC. Translation: CASTPGGSETQYF.

This clonotype was counted at least ten times. The chain recombines TRBV28 with TRBJ2-7; unclear D gene. Trimming removed 6 bases from V and 3 bases from J, with 3 bases in between. The CDR3 sequence is 10 residues long. Germline loops: CDR1 MDHEN, CDR2 SYDVKM. The CDR3: CASRRYEQYF. For the CDR3, the DNA is TGTGCCAGCAGACGCTACGAGCAGTACTTC.

This clonotype has a count of ten or more. The gene calls are TRBV4-1 and TRBJ2-7; weak D call: TRBD2 (6 bases). Between the trimmed V and J ends, which lost 1 base and 4 bases, there was a span of 11 bases. Germline V gene data show CDR1 as MGHRA and CDR2 as YSYEKL. The CDR3 length is 14 residues. As DNA, the CDR3 is TGCGCCAGCAGCCAAGCGGGAGTAAGATACGAGCAGTACGTC. Amino acid sequence: CASSQAGVRYEQYV.

V usage is TRBV7-9 and J usage is TRBJ1-3; weak D call: TRBD1 (5 bases). The germline gives CDR1 SEHNR, CDR2 FQNEAQ (reference sequence). The CDR3 is made up of 14 amino acids. V lost 5 bases and J lost 4, with 12 bases in between. The CDR3 loop reads CASSEPGDGNTIYF. CDR3 DNA: TGTGCCAGCAGCGAACCGGGGGACGGAAACACCATATATTTT.